This note documents a single T cell receptor (beta chain) sequence. TCR beta from blood CD8+ and CD4+ T cells was sequenced. Negative isolation was applied to CD8+ and CD4+ T cells, and FACS enrichment was applied to TEMRA cells. An input of roughly 0.45 to 1 ug of RNA was subjected to reverse transcription using random hexamers. TCR beta CDR3 was amplified by immunoSEQ multiplex PCR. This amplification extended across 54 Vbeta and 13 Jbeta segments. TCRdb passed the immunoSEQ multiplex PCR reads through MiXCR, listing each CDR3 protein once. The table records about 100,000 distinct CDR3 sequences, about 93% of them present only once. V was cut by 1 base and J by 7 bases, with 11 bases left in between. CDR3 length: 15 amino acids. CDR1 and CDR2 (germline): SGHDN, FVKESK. This sample was included in a study of CD8 T cells in Susac syndrome.

The clonotype originates from a human donor in good health. Material for sequencing was CD8+ T cells from PBMCs. The chain carries TRBV14 and TRBJ1-6; D is ambiguous. This CDR3 reads CASSQAKGLNSPLHF. In nucleotides, the CDR3 is TGTGCCAGCAGCCAAGCGAAGGGCTTAAATTCACCCCTCCACTTT. The full variable domain, rest sourced from reference TRBV14 and TRBJ1-6, is EAGVTQFPSHSVIEKGQTVTLRCDPISGHDNLYWYRRVMGKEIKFLLHFVKESKQDESGMPNNRFLAERTGGTYSTLKVQPAELEDSGVYFCASSQAKGLNSPLHFGNGTRLTVT.